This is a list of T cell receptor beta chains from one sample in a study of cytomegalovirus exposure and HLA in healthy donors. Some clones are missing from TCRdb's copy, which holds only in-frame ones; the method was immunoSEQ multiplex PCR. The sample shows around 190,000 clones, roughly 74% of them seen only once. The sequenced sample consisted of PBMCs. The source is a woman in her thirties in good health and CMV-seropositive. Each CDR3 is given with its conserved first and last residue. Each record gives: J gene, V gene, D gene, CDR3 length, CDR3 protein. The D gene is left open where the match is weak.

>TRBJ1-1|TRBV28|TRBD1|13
CASSTGGRTEAFF
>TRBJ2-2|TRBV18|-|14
CASSPAGQSGELFF
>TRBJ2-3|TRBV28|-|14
CASTRPGVSDTQYF
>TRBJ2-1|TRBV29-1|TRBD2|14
CSAVAGGLVNEQFF
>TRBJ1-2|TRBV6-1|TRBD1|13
CASSLGQDYGYTF
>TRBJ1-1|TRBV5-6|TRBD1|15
CASTGQGTPNTEAFF
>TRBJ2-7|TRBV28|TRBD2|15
CASSPPGRGGYEQYF
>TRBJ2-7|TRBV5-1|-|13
CASSLDPESEQYF
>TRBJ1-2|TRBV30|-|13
CAWDRDTKNGYTF
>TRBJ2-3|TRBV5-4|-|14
CASSWGSHTDTQYF
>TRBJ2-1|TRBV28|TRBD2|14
CASLGGIWHNEQFF
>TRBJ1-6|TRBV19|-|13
CASSIADNSPLHF
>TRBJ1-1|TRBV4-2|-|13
CASSPKGGTEAFF
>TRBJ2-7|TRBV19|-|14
CASSIGHPSYEQYF
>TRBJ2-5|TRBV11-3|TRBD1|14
CASSPRDRRETQYF
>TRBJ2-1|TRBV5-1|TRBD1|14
CASRSDRYYNEQFF
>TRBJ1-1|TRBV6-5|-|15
CASSYYGNMNTEAFF
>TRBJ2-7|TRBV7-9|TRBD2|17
CSSSLGALAGSFYEQYF
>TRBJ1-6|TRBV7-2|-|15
CASSFGGADNSPLHF
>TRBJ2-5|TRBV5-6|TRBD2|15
CASTQRGFRAETQYF
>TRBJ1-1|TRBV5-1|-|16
CASSHVGGTENTEAFF
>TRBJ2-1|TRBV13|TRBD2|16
CASSSERGGSYNEQFF
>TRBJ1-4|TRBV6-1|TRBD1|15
CASSVSGTGSEKLFF
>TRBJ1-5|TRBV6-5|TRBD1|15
CASSPLRDRGQPQHF
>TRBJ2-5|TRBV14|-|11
CASSPGETQYF
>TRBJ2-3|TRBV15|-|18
CATSREMAVQGFTDTQYF
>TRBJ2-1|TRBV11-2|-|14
CASRPRSQIDEQFF
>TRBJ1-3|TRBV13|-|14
CASRYRGDGNTIYF
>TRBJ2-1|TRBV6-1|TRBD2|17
CASSEAPILAVNNEQFF
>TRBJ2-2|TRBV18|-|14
CASSPVTNTGELFF